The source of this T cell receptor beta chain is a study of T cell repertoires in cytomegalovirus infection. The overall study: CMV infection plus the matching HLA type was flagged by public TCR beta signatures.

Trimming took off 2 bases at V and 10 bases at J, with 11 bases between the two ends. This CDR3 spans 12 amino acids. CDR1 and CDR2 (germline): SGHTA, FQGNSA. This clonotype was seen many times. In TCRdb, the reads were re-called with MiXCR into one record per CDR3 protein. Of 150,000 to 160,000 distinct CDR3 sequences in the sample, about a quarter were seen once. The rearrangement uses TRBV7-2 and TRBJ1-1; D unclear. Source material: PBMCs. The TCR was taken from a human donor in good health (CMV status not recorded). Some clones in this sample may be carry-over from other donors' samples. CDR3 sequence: CASSLPTIGAFF. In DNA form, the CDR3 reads TGTGCCAGCAGCTTACCGACCATCGGAGCTTTCTTT.